The T cell receptor (beta chain) described here comes from a study of blood T cell repertoires in COVID-19. Study information: The study drew acute and convalescent COVID-19 samples from the United States, Italy and Spain. From T cells, B-cell-depleted T cells, or PBMCs came the material, which was cDNA or gDNA.

CDR1 is SNHLY, CDR2 FYNNEI, per germline. This CDR3 contains 15 residues. The V end lost 7 bases, the J end lost 6 bases, and 18 bases lay between the germline ends. Using immunoSEQ multiplex PCR, the repertoire was profiled, and TCRdb retains in-frame clones only, with some absent. This sample yields under 250,000 clones, of which about three quarters are seen a single time; roughly 6.7% belongs to the top ten. The V gene is TRBV2, the J gene TRBJ2-2; TRBD1 might be the D (7 bases). The material sequenced was peripheral blood. The TCR was taken from a woman in her sixties or seventies with acute or convalescent COVID-19. The CDR3 bases are TGTGCCAGCACCGCGGAGGGGGCAATCCCCGGGGAGCTGTTTTTT. Translating gives CASTAEGAIPGELFF.